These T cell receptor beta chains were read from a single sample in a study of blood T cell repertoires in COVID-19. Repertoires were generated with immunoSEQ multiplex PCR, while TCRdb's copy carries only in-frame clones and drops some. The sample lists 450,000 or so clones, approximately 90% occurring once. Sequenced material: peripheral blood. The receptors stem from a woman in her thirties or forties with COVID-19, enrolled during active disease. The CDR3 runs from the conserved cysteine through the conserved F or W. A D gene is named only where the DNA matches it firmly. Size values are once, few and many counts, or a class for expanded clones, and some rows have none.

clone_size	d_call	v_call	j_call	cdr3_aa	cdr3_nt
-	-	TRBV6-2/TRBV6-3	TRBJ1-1	CASSLDYTEAFF	TGTGCCAGCAGTTTGGACTACACTGAAGCTTTCTTT
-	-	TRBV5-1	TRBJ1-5	CASSLGQYSNQPQHF	TGCGCCAGCAGCTTGGGGCAATATAGCAATCAGCCCCAGCATTTT
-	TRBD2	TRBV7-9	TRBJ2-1	CASSSPGLANEQFF	TGTGCCAGCAGCTCCCCGGGACTAGCGAATGAGCAGTTCTTC
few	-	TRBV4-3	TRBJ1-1	CASSQLGRGEAFF	TGCGCCAGCAGCCAACTCGGCAGAGGGGAAGCTTTCTTT
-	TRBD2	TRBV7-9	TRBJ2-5	CASSSWGGRDETQYF	TGTGCCAGCAGCTCCTGGGGCGGGAGGGATGAGACCCAGTACTTC
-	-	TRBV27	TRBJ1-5	CASSFYGGNQPQHF	TGTGCCAGCAGTTTTTACGGGGGAAATCAGCCCCAGCATTTT
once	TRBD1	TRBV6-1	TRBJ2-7	CASSERGQGYEQYF	TGTGCCAGCAGTGAAAGGGGACAGGGCTACGAGCAGTACTTC
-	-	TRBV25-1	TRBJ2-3	CASTTNWAGISTDTQYF	TGTGCCAGCACTACGAATTGGGCGGGTATTAGCACAGATACGCAGTATTTT
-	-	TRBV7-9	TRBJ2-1	CASSSRRGRGFLSYNEQFF	TGTGCCAGCAGCTCTCGACGCGGGCGGGGCTTTCTTTCCTACAATGAGCAGTTCTTC
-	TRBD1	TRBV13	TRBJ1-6	CASSISGGNSPLHF	TGTGCCAGCAGCATCTCAGGGGGGAATTCACCCCTCCACTTT
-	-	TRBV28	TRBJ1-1	CASGPVRGEAFF	TGTGCCAGCGGTCCGGTCAGGGGTGAAGCTTTCTTT
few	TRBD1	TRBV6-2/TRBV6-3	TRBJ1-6	CASSYDGTGGPGNSPLHF	TGTGCCAGCAGTTACGACGGGACAGGAGGTCCGGGTAATTCACCCCTCCACTTT
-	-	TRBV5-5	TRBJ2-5	CASSLAVETQYF	TGTGCCAGCAGCTTGGCGGTGGAGACCCAGTACTTC
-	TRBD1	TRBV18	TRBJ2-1	CASSSQGAGEQFF	TGTGCCAGCTCATCGCAGGGGGCCGGTGAGCAGTTCTTC
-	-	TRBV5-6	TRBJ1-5	CASSLGLYSNQPQHF	TGTGCCAGCAGCTTGGGGCTGTATAGCAATCAGCCCCAGCATTTT
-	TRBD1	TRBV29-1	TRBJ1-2	CSAPWGQGYGYTF	TGCAGCGCCCCGTGGGGACAGGGCTATGGCTACACCTTC
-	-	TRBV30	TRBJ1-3	CAWSQGTGNTIYF	TGTGCCTGGAGTCAGGGAACTGGAAACACCATATATTTT
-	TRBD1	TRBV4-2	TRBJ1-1	CASSKRQGVFLNTEAFF	TGTGCCAGCAGCAAACGACAGGGGGTGTTCCTGAACACTGAAGCTTTCTTT